The clone carrying this TCR beta chain occurred once. What it recognizes is unknown. The data derive from a study of Graves' ophthalmopathy and Graves' hyperthyroidism. Across the study: Untreated patients at initial diagnosis provided peripheral blood.

Using RNA transcripts, the TCR beta CDR3 regions were amplified. The workflow started with a first-round RT-PCR run with HTBI primers and then moved on to a second-round multiplex PCR. MiXCR, run by TCRdb on the multiplex PCR reads, gives a single entry per CDR3 protein. Here the sample spans 740,000 or so distinct CDR3 sequences, around 40% being singletons. Study-level findings and limits: Ophthalmopathy cases were distinguished from stable hyperthyroidism by a 13-signature model, reaching around 90% sensitivity and about 80% specificity.

Physicians reached a diagnosis by relying on clinical symptoms, serum thyroxine, TRAb, thyroid ultrasound and orbital computed tomography. What supplied the PBMCs was roughly 10 ml of fresh peripheral blood. This TCR derives from an adult man with Graves' ophthalmopathy. The source material was peripheral blood.

The CDR3 DNA reads TGTGCCAGCAGCCCTACTACTACTAGGGACGAGACCCAGTACTTC. It translates to CASSPTTTRDETQYF. This chain joins TRBV9 and TRBJ2-5, with D perhaps matching TRBD1 or TRBD2 (5 bases each). CDR1 and CDR2 (germline): SGDLS, YYNGEE. Trimming took off 4 bases at V and 5 bases at J, with 18 bases between the two ends. The CDR3 has 15 amino acids. Variable domain in full (rest from reference TRBV9 and TRBJ2-5): DSGVTQTPKHLITATGQRVTLRCSPRSGDLSVYWYQQSLDQGLQFLIQYYNGEERAKGNILERFSAQQFPDLHSELNLSSLELGDSALYFCASSPTTTRDETQYFGPGTRLLVL.